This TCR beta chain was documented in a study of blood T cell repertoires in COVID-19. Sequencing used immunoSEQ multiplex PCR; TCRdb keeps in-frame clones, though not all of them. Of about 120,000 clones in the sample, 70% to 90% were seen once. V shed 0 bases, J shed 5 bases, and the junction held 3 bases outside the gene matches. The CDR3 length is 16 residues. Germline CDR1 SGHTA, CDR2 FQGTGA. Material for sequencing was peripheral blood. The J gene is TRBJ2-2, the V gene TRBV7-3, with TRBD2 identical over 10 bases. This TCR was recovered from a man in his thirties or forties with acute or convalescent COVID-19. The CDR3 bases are TGTGCCAGCAGCTTAACGTCTAGCGGGGGTACCGGGGAGCTGTTTTTT. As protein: CASSLTSSGGTGELFF.